The 2 T cell receptor beta chains reported below all come from one sample, sequenced in a study of shared clonotypes between healthy human individuals. Sequencing was performed with immunoSEQ multiplex PCR; in TCRdb, only in-frame clones are kept and a portion is missing. In the table there are approximately 250,000 clones, over 50% of which are singletons. Sequenced material: memory CD4+ T cells sorted from blood. The subset denotes: CD45RA-negative fraction. These receptors came from a man younger than 45 in good health.

This clone was observed a single time. The V call is TRBV7-2, the J call TRBJ2-1; D gene ambiguous. This CDR3 spans 14 amino acids. Trimming pared 5 bases from V and 8 bases from J, leaving 16 bases between. The germline gives CDR1 SGHTA, CDR2 FQGNSA. In DNA, the CDR3 is TGTGCCAGCAGCACCCGGACGGGTACGGATGAGCAGTTCTTC. Protein product: CASSTRTGTDEQFF.

The chain employs TRBV29-1 and TRBJ1-1; D unclear. V was shortened by 4 bases and J by 4 bases, with 4 bases between the two germline ends. This CDR3 has 10 residues. Germline V lookup: CDR1 SQVTM, CDR2 ANQGSEA. The CDR3, as DNA: TGCAGCGTTGTCGGCACTGAAGCTTTCTTT. It translates to CSVVGTEAFF.